This TCR beta chain came from a study of blood T cell repertoires in COVID-19. Study as a whole: The United States, Italy and Spain supplied acute and convalescent COVID-19 samples. PBMCs, B-cell-depleted T cells, or T cells provided the cDNA or gDNA that made up the material.

Authors' data handling: Estimation of nucleated cell counts was performed using reference gene primer amplification. Profiling relied on immunoSEQ multiplex PCR, and the TCRdb table lists in-frame clones only, not all of them. The DNA gave D and trimming, while V, J and clone size come from that table. The profile covers 97,000 or so clones, with about 90% appearing a single time and 4.2% taken by the ten largest. CDR3 length equals 15 residues. Trimming stripped 2 bases from V and 5 bases from J, with 13 bases between. Germline CDR1 MNHEY, CDR2 SVGEGT. The gene calls are TRBV6-2 or TRBV6-3 and TRBJ2-1, with D possibly being TRBD2 (6 bases). The clonotype was recovered from a young man with acute or convalescent COVID-19. The sample consisted of peripheral blood. The CDR3 here is CASSYDQTGDNEQFF. In DNA, the CDR3 is TGTGCCAGCAGTTACGATCAAACGGGAGACAATGAGCAGTTCTTC.